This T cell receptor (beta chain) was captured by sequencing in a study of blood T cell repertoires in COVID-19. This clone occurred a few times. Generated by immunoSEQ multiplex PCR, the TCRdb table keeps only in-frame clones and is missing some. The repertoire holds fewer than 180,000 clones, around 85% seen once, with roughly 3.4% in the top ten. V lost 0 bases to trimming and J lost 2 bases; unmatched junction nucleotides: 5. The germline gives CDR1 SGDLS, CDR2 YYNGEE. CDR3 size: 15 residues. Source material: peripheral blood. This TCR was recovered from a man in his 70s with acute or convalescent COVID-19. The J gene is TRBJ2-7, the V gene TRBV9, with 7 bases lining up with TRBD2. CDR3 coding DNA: TGTGCCAGCAGCGTAGGGGCGGGAGAAGCCTACGAGCAGTACTTC. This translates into CASSVGAGEAYEQYF.